What follows describes a single T cell receptor (beta chain). Its antigen remains unknown. These data originate in a study of blood T cells in healthy people across ages. Study details: About one barcoded beta molecule per two T cells was the capture yield of template switching.

Points from the study as a whole: Compared with aged donors, long-lived donors showed fewer expanded clones, suggesting selection. Age brought a roughly linear fall in TCR beta diversity measured per million T cells.

Primers used in a second PCR of roughly 7 to 12 cycles were a sample-barcoded 5' primer and a J-beta primer mix. A template-switch adaptor that had 12 random nucleotides put a tag on each cDNA molecule. A single record per CDR3 protein comes from TCRdb applying MiXCR to the 5' RACE reads. Of approximately 700,000 distinct CDR3 sequences in the sample, roughly 32% were seen once. The V end lost 3 bases, the J end lost 2 bases, and 5 bases lay between the germline ends. The germline V gene encodes CDR1 DFQATT and CDR2 SNEGSKA (reference sequence). This CDR3 spans 12 amino acids. The rearrangement uses TRBV20-1 and TRBJ2-4, with D unresolved. This clonotype originated in a woman older than 75 in good health. The specimen was blood. The CDR3 DNA reads TGCAGTGCTAGGGGGTCCAAAAACATTCAGTACTTC. It is translated as CSARGSKNIQYF.